Reported below is one T cell receptor beta chain. What it recognizes is unknown. The data derive from a study of blood T cells in healthy people across ages. Sample-barcoded 5' priming and a J-beta primer mix drove a second PCR of about 6 to 11 cycles. Researchers report that a template-switch adaptor with 12 random nucleotides tagged each cDNA molecule. From the 5' RACE reads, TCRdb called clonotypes with MiXCR, one entry per CDR3 protein. This table holds about 1.8 million distinct CDR3 sequences, about 50% found once. CDR3 size: 15 residues. V lost 2 bases to trimming and J lost 9 bases; unmatched junction nucleotides: 7. CDR1 is SGHRS and CDR2 is YFSETQ in the germline V gene. Overall study results and limits: Donor CMV status was unknown, possibly confounding expanded clonotype changes.

The clonotype was recovered from a woman in her 40s in good health. The chain carries TRBV5-1 and TRBJ2-3; 12 nucleotides match TRBD2. Sequencing was carried out using blood. The CDR3 DNA is TGCGCCAGCAGCTTTAGAGCTAGCGGGGGGGGCACGCAGTATTTT. Encoded protein: CASSFRASGGGTQYF.